The 3 T cell receptor beta chains below come from one sample, sequenced in a study of blood T cells in healthy people across ages. A second PCR, run for about 7 to 11 cycles, used a sample-barcoded 5' primer plus a J-beta primer mix. One entry per CDR3 protein results from TCRdb running MiXCR on the 5' RACE reads. The sample comprises hundreds of thousands of distinct CDR3 sequences, over 45% of which are singletons, and 45% to 65% rests with the top ten. Sample: blood. The receptors originated from a man aged 55 to 70 in good health.

This chain uses TRBV6-6 with TRBJ2-1; a weak D match, TRBD1 (6 bases). CDR3 length: 14 residues. The ends were cut back, 5 bases at V and 7 bases at J, with 15 bases in the middle. Germline-derived CDR1 and CDR2 are MNHNY and SVGAGI (reference sequence). This CDR3 is CASSARDNVNEQFF. The CDR3 coding sequence is TGTGCCAGCAGTGCCCGGGACAATGTAAATGAGCAGTTCTTC.

The V and J genes are TRBV13 and TRBJ2-1; D is unclear. This CDR3 has 11 residues. Trimming pared 2 bases from V and 9 bases from J, leaving 5 bases between. The germline V gene encodes CDR1 PRHDT and CDR2 FYEKMQ (reference sequence). The chain's CDR3 is CASSLQREQFF. The CDR3 coding sequence is TGTGCCAGCAGCTTACAACGTGAGCAGTTCTTC.

A few counts support this clonotype. This chain joins TRBV20-1 and TRBJ2-1; possible D gene TRBD2, 5 bases. The V gene lost 3 bases and the J gene lost 0 bases, with 15 bases spanning the gap. The CDR3 is 16 amino acids. Per germline, CDR1 DFQATT and CDR2 SNEGSKA (reference sequence). This CDR3 reads CSASGGQRSSYNEQFF. CDR3 coding DNA: TGCAGTGCTAGTGGTGGGCAGCGGAGCTCCTACAATGAGCAGTTCTTC.